The 21 T cell receptor beta chains reported below all come from one sample, sequenced in a study of T cell responses to AZD1222 COVID-19 vaccine. Assay: immunoSEQ multiplex PCR; the TCRdb copy retains only in-frame clones and omits some. The sample lists roughly 140,000 clones, roughly 93% occurring once. The sequencing used peripheral blood, collected 28 days after the second AZD1222 dose. The receptors were gathered from an adult who received the AZD1222 COVID-19 vaccine.

V usage is TRBV18 and J usage is TRBJ2-5; D may correspond to TRBD1 or TRBD2 (5 bases each). V was clipped by 3 bases and J by 1 base, with 15 bases between them. Germline V gene data show CDR1 as KGHSH and CDR2 as LQKENI. The CDR3 spans 16 residues. For the CDR3, the DNA is TGTGCCAGCTCACCTCCCACGAGGGGCCTCCAAGAGACCCAGTACTTC. This gives the protein CASSPPTRGLQETQYF.

The chain uses TRBV2 and TRBJ1-1, with D possibly being TRBD1 (6 bases). Germline CDR1 and CDR2: SNHLY and FYNNEI. CDR3 length: 14 residues. V gave up 7 bases and J gave up 4 bases, with 16 bases separating them. DNA for the CDR3: TGTGCCAGCATTCAACAGGGACCCAGCACTGAAGCTTTCTTT. Translation gives CASIQQGPSTEAFF.

This sequence joins TRBV9 and TRBJ2-3; the match to TRBD2 covers 9 bases. CDR3 size: 15 residues. The J segment lost 5 bases and the V segment lost 1 base, leaving 5 bases of the junction unmatched. CDR1 and CDR2 (germline): SGDLS, YYNGEE. The CDR3 region has the DNA TGTGCCAGCAGCGTAACGGCGGGAGGGCAAGATACGCAGTATTTT. Encoded protein: CASSVTAGGQDTQYF.

The chain links TRBV25-1 to TRBJ2-6, with TRBD1 matching 8 bases. The germline V gene encodes CDR1 MGHDK and CDR2 SYGVNS. V was pared by 6 bases and J by 1 base, with 11 bases of the junction left unmatched. This CDR3 region has 18 residues. The CDR3 coding sequence is TGTGCCAGCAGCACGACAGGGGAAGGGTTTTCTGGGGCCAACGTCCTGACTTTC. Its protein product is CASSTTGEGFSGANVLTF.

This chain uses TRBV5-1 with TRBJ1-1, with 10 bases identical to TRBD1. J was trimmed by 1 base and V by 0 bases; bases with no gene match: 3. Germline CDR1 and CDR2: SGHRS and YFSETQ. CDR3 length: 16 residues. The CDR3 region is CASSLGTGGRNTEAFF. The DNA of the CDR3 is TGCGCCAGCAGCTTGGGGACAGGGGGACGGAACACTGAAGCTTTCTTT.

The chain has TRBV11-2 and TRBJ1-2; D may be TRBD1 (6 bases). Per the germline V gene, CDR1 is SGHAT and CDR2 is FQNNGV. The V end was cut by 6 bases, the J end by 0 bases, with 14 bases between. The CDR3 sequence is 15 residues long. CDR3 sequence: CASRKGTNTNYGYTF. The CDR3 DNA reads TGTGCCAGCAGAAAAGGGACAAACACTAACTATGGCTACACCTTC.

In its sample, this clone was seen a few times. The chain combines TRBV6-4 with TRBJ2-2; D is unclear. Between the trimmed V and J ends, which lost 2 bases and 1 base, there was a span of 2 bases. This CDR3 is built from 13 residues. Germline V gene data show CDR1 as MRHNA and CDR2 as SNTAGT. The CDR3 nucleotides read TGTGCCAGCAGTGACCTGAACACCGGGGAGCTGTTTTTT. Encoded protein: CASSDLNTGELFF.

On this clone itself: This same CDR3 is encoded by further DNA sequences in the sample. J is TRBJ1-5 and V is TRBV5-1; 8 bases fit TRBD1. The V and J ends lost 4 bases and 2 bases, in that order; junction bases with no gene match: 2. Germline-derived CDR1 and CDR2 are SGHRS and YFSETQ. The CDR3 totals 14 residues. Here the CDR3 reads CASSPGQGNQPQHF. DNA of the CDR3: TGCGCCAGCAGCCCGGGACAGGGCAATCAGCCCCAGCATTTT. Combining the CDR3 with reference TRBV5-1 and TRBJ1-5 gives the whole variable domain KAGVTQTPRYLIKTRGQQVTLSCSPISGHRSVSWYQQTPGQGLQFLFEYFSETQRNKGNFPGRFSGRQFSNSRSEMNVSTLELGDSALYLCASSPGQGNQPQHFGDGTRLSIL.

The V call is TRBV6-4, the J call TRBJ1-1; no reliable D call. V lost 0 bases and J 1 base, leaving 6 bases between the germline ends. This CDR3 has 14 residues. CDR1 is MRHNA, CDR2 SNTAGT, per germline. As DNA, the CDR3 is TGTGCCAGCAGTGACTCGACCAGGAACACTGAAGCTTTCTTT. This translates into CASSDSTRNTEAFF.

The genes are TRBV7-2 and TRBJ2-3, with 10 bases identical to TRBD2. This CDR3 has 16 amino acids. Germline CDR1 and CDR2: SGHTA and FQGNSA. The V gene end was trimmed by 3 bases and the J gene end by 5 bases; junction bases not matched to a gene: 8. The CDR3 protein is CASSFIAGGLKDTQYF. CDR3 nucleotides: TGTGCCAGCAGCTTTATAGCGGGGGGACTTAAAGATACGCAGTATTTT.

The V gene is TRBV2, the J gene TRBJ2-7; TRBD2 is a possible D gene (7 bases). The CDR3 loop spans 17 amino acids. CDR1 SNHLY and CDR2 FYNNEI come from the germline V gene. V was cut by 8 bases and J by 3 bases, with 26 bases left in between. The CDR3 spells CASSTRRGGAPGYEQYV. Written as DNA, the CDR3 is TGTGCCAGCTCTACCCGGAGGGGGGGCGCCCCAGGCTACGAGCAGTACGTC.

The chain recombines TRBV5-4 with TRBJ1-2, with 10 nucleotides matching TRBD1. V dropped 2 bases and J dropped 1; count of bases not matched to a gene: 2. Germline V lookup: CDR1 SGHNT, CDR2 YYREEE (reference sequence). This CDR3 has 15 amino acids. The CDR3 loop is CASSFGQGVNYGYTF. The CDR3 DNA reads as TGTGCCAGCAGCTTCGGACAGGGGGTTAACTATGGCTACACCTTC.

This chain connects TRBV5-5 to TRBJ1-5; D is unresolved. Germline V gene sequence: CDR1 SGHKS, CDR2 YYEKEE (reference sequence). The CDR3 covers 14 residues. V was pared by 0 bases and J by 1 base, with 5 bases between. The CDR3 sequence: CASSLAGSNQPQHF. CDR3 DNA sequence: TGTGCCAGCAGCTTGGCGGGAAGCAATCAGCCCCAGCATTTT.

The count of this clone is one. The V gene is TRBV29-1, the J gene TRBJ1-1, with D unclear. The CDR3 sequence is 11 residues long. Trimming took 6 bases from V and 6 from J, leaving 11 bases between them. CDR1 is SQVTM, CDR2 ANQGSEA, per germline. The DNA for the CDR3 is TGCAGCGTCCAAGCCAGTTCTGAAGCTTTCTTT. It codes for CSVQASSEAFF.

The chain joins TRBV19 to TRBJ2-1; 8 nucleotides agree with TRBD2. This CDR3 is built from 16 residues. The trim removed 2 bases at V and 5 bases at J, leaving 8 bases unmatched. Germline assignment: CDR1 LNHDA and CDR2 SQIVND (reference sequence). In nucleotides, the CDR3 is TGTGCCAGTAGTATAATTCGCGGGAGGAGCGACAATGAGCAGTTCTTC. This encodes CASSIIRGRSDNEQFF.

This clone has more than one count but fewer than ten. This rearrangement joins TRBV19 to TRBJ2-3, with D hard to call. This CDR3 has 11 residues. Germline CDR1 and CDR2: LNHDA and SQIVND (reference sequence). Trimming took 5 bases from V and 4 from J, leaving 4 bases between them. The CDR3 reads CASSVADTQYF. The CDR3 nucleotides read TGTGCCAGTAGTGTTGCAGATACGCAGTATTTT. Complete variable domain (other parts from reference TRBV19 and TRBJ2-3): DGGITQSPKYLFRKEGQNVTLSCEQNLNHDAMYWYRQDPGQGLRLIYYSQIVNDFQKGDIAEGYSVSREKKESFPLTVTSAQKNPTAFYLCASSVADTQYFGPGTRLTVL.

The chain joins TRBV6-1 to TRBJ2-7, with a tentative D call TRBD2 (5 bases). The CDR3 contains 14 residues. Trimming removed 2 bases from V and 1 base from J, with 9 bases in between. Looked up from germline, CDR1 is MNHNS and CDR2 is SASEGT. DNA of the CDR3: TGTGCCAGCAGTGAACGGTGGGAGTCCTACGAGCAGTACGTC. This gives the protein CASSERWESYEQYV.

V gene TRBV18 combines with J gene TRBJ2-7, with 8 bases lining up with TRBD2. The ends lost 10 bases at V and 5 bases at J; junction bases unmatched: 10. The germline CDR1 and CDR2 sequences are KGHSH and LQKENI. The CDR3 sequence is 13 residues long. DNA of the CDR3: TGTGCCACCACCGAGAGCGGGAGCCACGAGCAGTACTTC. Translation gives CATTESGSHEQYF.

V is TRBV24-1 and J is TRBJ2-4; D may be TRBD1 (6 bases). This CDR3 has 15 residues. Germline V gives CDR1 KGHDR, CDR2 SFDVKD. Trimming cost V 4 bases and J 4 bases, with 13 bases left between them. The CDR3 loop reads CATSDQKGDKNIQYF. The CDR3 bases are TGTGCCACCAGTGACCAGAAGGGGGATAAAAACATTCAGTACTTC.

The gene calls are TRBV10-3 and TRBJ1-1; D not resolved. The CDR3 runs 14 residues. Germline V gene lookup returns CDR1 ENHRY and CDR2 SYGVKD. Between the trimmed V and J ends, which lost 3 bases and 7 bases, there was a span of 15 bases. The CDR3 protein is CAISENMRGGEAFF. The DNA for the CDR3 is TGTGCCATCAGTGAAAACATGCGGGGTGGTGAAGCTTTCTTT.

J is TRBJ1-2 and V is TRBV5-5; 9 nucleotides align to TRBD1. Germline CDR1 reads SGHKS; CDR2 reads YYEKEE (reference sequence). V lost 3 bases and J lost 6; bases outside the gene matches: 3. This CDR3 comprises 13 residues. CDR3 sequence reads: CASSSGQGNGYTF. The DNA of the CDR3 is TGTGCCAGCAGCTCGGGACAGGGAAATGGCTACACCTTC.